Reported below is one TCR beta chain. The source of the sample is a study of blood T cell repertoires in COVID-19. Study-wide context: T cells, B-cell-depleted T cells, or PBMCs supplied cDNA or gDNA.

Original analysis: Researchers report that nucleated cell counts were estimated from reference gene primer amplification. TCRdb's table, derived via immunoSEQ multiplex PCR, lists solely in-frame clones and lacks some. V and J calls and clone size are copied from that table; D and trimming were computed from the DNA. The table has fewer than 350,000 clones, 88% seen once. The age range of participants was about 18 to 89 years, with residence in about two dozen US areas. Researchers sorted participants into cohorts using their self-reported clinical history. The CDR3 runs 14 residues. CDR1 LNHDA and CDR2 SQIVND come from the germline V gene (reference sequence). V was shortened by 3 bases and J by 5 bases, with 13 bases between the two germline ends.

Sequencing input: PBMCs or T cells enriched from blood (not recorded which). This chain connects TRBV19 to TRBJ2-5; D unclear. The receptor was isolated from a woman in her fifties or sixties in a cohort exposed to, infected with or recovered from COVID-19 (not recorded which). CDR3 loop: CASSILWSRETQYF. CDR3 coding DNA: TGTGCCAGTAGTATTTTGTGGAGTCGGGAGACCCAGTACTTC.